Listed below are T cell receptor beta chains from one sample, sequenced in a study of human T cells and chemical hapten exposure. A single record per CDR3 protein comes from TCRdb applying MiXCR to the reads. The sample includes roughly 120,000 distinct CDR3 sequences, approximately 9.3% seen only once; the top ten take just over 1.4%. The sequenced sample consisted of whole blood. The receptor set was obtained from a human donor in good health. Some clones in this sample may be carry-over from other donors' samples. Both conserved end residues are part of each CDR3. The order of the fields is V gene, D gene, J gene, CDR3 length, clone size, CDR3 DNA, CDR3 protein. The D gene is left open where the match is weak. Only part of the rows carry a size: once, few, many, or a class if the clone is expanded.

>TRBV27|TRBD1|TRBJ1-1|16|NA
TGTGCCAGCAGTCCCTTGACAGGGATCATGAACACTGAAGCTTTCTTT
CASSPLTGIMNTEAFF
>TRBV5-1|NA|TRBJ1-1|15|many
TGCGCCAGCAGCTTGGATCTGGGAATGAACACTGAAGCTTTCTTT
CASSLDLGMNTEAFF
>TRBV6-2/TRBV6-3|TRBD1|TRBJ1-5|14|many
TGTGCCAGCAGGCGAGGACAGGGATCGCAGCCCCAGCATTTT
CASRRGQGSQPQHF
>TRBV7-2|NA|TRBJ2-7|14|NA
TGTGCCAGCAGCCCAACCCCGACATTTTACGAGCAGTACTTC
CASSPTPTFYEQYF
>TRBV20-1|NA|TRBJ1-5|15|many
TGCAGTGCTAGCACCGGGACCACTAGCAATCAGCCCCAGCATTTT
CSASTGTTSNQPQHF
>TRBV6-1|TRBD2|TRBJ2-3|19|NA
TGTGCCAGCAGTGAATTATTGACTAGCGGGAGAATGGCCACAGATACGCAGTATTTT
CASSELLTSGRMATDTQYF
>TRBV2|NA|TRBJ2-7|12|NA
TGTGCCAGCAGCCACGGGACAACCGAGCAGTACTTC
CASSHGTTEQYF
>TRBV28|TRBD1|TRBJ1-1|16|many
TGTGCCAGCAGTTTTGGACAGGGTCTCTTTAGCACTGAAGCTTTCTTT
CASSFGQGLFSTEAFF
>TRBV25-1|NA|TRBJ2-7|12|few
TGTGCCAGCGGTACAGAGGTAGGCGAGCAGTACTTC
CASGTEVGEQYF
>TRBV27|TRBD2|TRBJ2-7|13|few
TGTGCCAGCAGGACGGGACTAGCGGCCCGGCAGTACTTC
CASRTGLAARQYF
>TRBV6-5|NA|TRBJ1-6|17|many
TGTGCCAGCAGTTACTCGATAACCGATCAATATAATTCACCCCTCCACTTT
CASSYSITDQYNSPLHF
>TRBV7-9|NA|TRBJ1-1|13|few
TGTGCCAGCAGCTTAGCCGACCGATCTGAAGCTTTCTTT
CASSLADRSEAFF
>TRBV27|NA|TRBJ1-5|13|few
TGTGCCAGCAGTCCGGACCTCAATCAGCCCCAGCATTTT
CASSPDLNQPQHF
>TRBV20-1|TRBD1|TRBJ1-6|18|NA
TGCAGTGCCCCTAAAATACCCCCACCCACAGGGGGTAGTTCACCCCTCCACTTT
CSAPKIPPPTGGSSPLHF
>TRBV7-6|NA|TRBJ2-7|15|few
TGTGCCAGCAGCTTTACAAAGGGCGGAAACTACGAGCAGTACTTC
CASSFTKGGNYEQYF
>TRBV5-4|TRBD1|TRBJ2-2|13|many
TGTGCCAGTGGGACAGCGAACACCGGGGAGCTGTTTTTT
CASGTANTGELFF
>TRBV10-3|NA|TRBJ2-2|15|NA
TGTGCCATCAGTGCCGGGGTTAAGGACACCGGGGAGCTGTTTTTT
CAISAGVKDTGELFF
>TRBV10-1|NA|TRBJ2-1|13|NA
TGCGCCAGCAGTGAGATAGGTGGCAATGAGCAGTTCTTC
CASSEIGGNEQFF
>TRBV7-9|NA|TRBJ2-1|15|NA
TGTGCCAGCAGCTTAAGGGCAGGAACCTACAATGAGCAGTTCTTC
CASSLRAGTYNEQFF
>TRBV25-1|NA|TRBJ2-7|13|NA
TGTGCCAGCCGGGATCCTTTTTCCTACGAGCAGTACTTC
CASRDPFSYEQYF
>TRBV27|NA|TRBJ2-2|15|many
TGTGCCAGCAGTTTAACAGGAGGGGGGACCGGGGAGCTGTTTTTT
CASSLTGGGTGELFF
>TRBV5-6|TRBD1|TRBJ1-5|18|many
TGTGCCAGCAGCTTTTGGTTCCTGGACAGGGAGGGCAATCAGCCCCAGCATTTT
CASSFWFLDREGNQPQHF
>TRBV5-6|NA|TRBJ1-1|15|NA
TGTGCCAGCAGCTTGTCAGCAGAGCCCGGTACTGAAGCTTTCTTT
CASSLSAEPGTEAFF
>TRBV25-1|NA|TRBJ2-1|16|few
TGTGCCAGCAGTGAATACAGCCAGGGGCCACACAATGAGCAGTTCTTC
CASSEYSQGPHNEQFF
>TRBV5-1|NA|TRBJ2-7|12|NA
TGCGCCAGCAGCCCCGGACCGGCCGAGCAGTACTTC
CASSPGPAEQYF
>TRBV10-3|TRBD2|TRBJ2-4|18|few
TGTGCCATCAGTGACTATCTAGCGGGAGGGTTGGCCAAAAACATTCAGTACTTC
CAISDYLAGGLAKNIQYF
>TRBV9|TRBD2|TRBJ2-7|19|NA
TGTGCCAGCAGCGTAGAGCCAGTACCCCTAGCGGCAACCTCCTACGAGCAGTACTTC
CASSVEPVPLAATSYEQYF
>TRBV12-5|TRBD1|TRBJ1-2|16|NA
TGTGCTAGTGGTTTGGTAGTAGAGGACAGGGTGGATGGCTACACCTTC
CASGLVVEDRVDGYTF
>TRBV5-5|NA|TRBJ2-1|12|NA
TGTGCCAGCAGCTTCACTCGTGATGAGCAGTTCTTC
CASSFTRDEQFF
>TRBV6-5|TRBD1|TRBJ2-7|16|many
TGTGCCAGCAGCTCTGCAGGGACAGCCACTTACTACGAGCAGTACTTC
CASSSAGTATYYEQYF
>TRBV20-1|NA|TRBJ2-3|10|NA
TGCAGTGCTCGACTAGGTCCGCAGTATTTT
CSARLGPQYF
>TRBV6-1|TRBD2|TRBJ2-1|18|few
TGTGCCAGCAGTGAAGAAGCAGGACTAGCGACGGCCTACAATGAGCAGTTCTTC
CASSEEAGLATAYNEQFF
>TRBV12-5|NA|TRBJ1-2|12|many
TGTGCTAGTGGTTTGGAGTCAGATGGCTACACCTTC
CASGLESDGYTF
>TRBV4-2|NA|TRBJ2-7|15|few
TGTGCCAGCAGCCAGGAGACTAGTTTCTCCTACGAGCAGTACTTC
CASSQETSFSYEQYF
>TRBV6-6|NA|TRBJ2-5|15|few
TGTGCCAGCAGTTACTCGAGATCAGCACAAGAGACCCAGTACTTC
CASSYSRSAQETQYF
>TRBV3-1|NA|TRBJ2-1|18|few
TGTGCCAGCAGCCAAGATCGAGAGTTGGGGGCTGGTTTCAATGAGCAGTTCTTC
CASSQDRELGAGFNEQFF
>TRBV6-6|NA|TRBJ2-7|16|few
TGTGCCAGCACTCCCAGGACAGCCCCAACTCCCTACGAGCAGTACTTC
CASTPRTAPTPYEQYF
>TRBV4-2|NA|TRBJ2-7|15|NA
TGTGCCAGCAGCCAGGTAGGAGACTTATCCTACGAGCAGTACTTC
CASSQVGDLSYEQYF
>TRBV3-1|NA|TRBJ1-5|13|many
TGTGCCAGCAGCCAAGGGGCCAATCAGCCCCAGCATTTT
CASSQGANQPQHF
>TRBV11-2|NA|TRBJ2-7|14|few
TGTGCCAGCAGCTTGGCACGGCTCTCCTACGAGCAGTACTTC
CASSLARLSYEQYF
>TRBV20-1|TRBD2|TRBJ2-3|16|few
TGCAGTGCTAGCGGAACACTAGCGGGTAGCACAGATACGCAGTATTTT
CSASGTLAGSTDTQYF
>TRBV4-1|NA|TRBJ1-2|14|NA
TGCGCCAGCAGCCAAGATTCCCCAAGTGGGGGCTACACCTTC
CASSQDSPSGGYTF
>TRBV4-1|TRBD2|TRBJ2-5|15|NA
TGCGCCAGCAGCCAAGATTCAGAAAGCGGGGGGCGCCGGGACTTC
CASSQDSESGGRRDF
>TRBV5-1|NA|TRBJ2-3|12|few
TGCGCCAGCAGCTCGCCGACAGATACGCAGTATTTT
CASSSPTDTQYF
>TRBV20-1|TRBD1|TRBJ1-1|13|NA
TGCAGTGCTAGGACAAGAACAGGGGGCGAAGCTTTCTTT
CSARTRTGGEAFF
>TRBV27|NA|TRBJ1-2|15|many
TGTGCCAGCAGTTTCCGCCTGCAGGGAAACTATGGCTACACCTTC
CASSFRLQGNYGYTF
>TRBV12-5|NA|TRBJ2-1|11|many
TGTGCTAGTGGGCCCGACTATGAGCAGTTCTTC
CASGPDYEQFF
>TRBV9|TRBD2|TRBJ2-3|16|NA
TGTGCCAGCAGCGTAGGGACTAGCGGGAGGACAGATACGCAGTATTTT
CASSVGTSGRTDTQYF
>TRBV20-1|TRBD2|TRBJ2-1|13|NA
TGCAGTGCTAGAGGCTACTTTAGCGGGGAGCAGTTCTTC
CSARGYFSGEQFF
>TRBV18|TRBD2|TRBJ2-1|17|many
TGTGCCAGCTCACCTACTGCGGCTAGCGGGAGCCACAATGAGCAGTTCTTC
CASSPTAASGSHNEQFF
>TRBV7-9|TRBD2|TRBJ2-1|14|NA
TGTGCCAGCAGCTTCCTAGCGGGAGCGGGTGAGCAGTTCTTC
CASSFLAGAGEQFF
>TRBV3-1|TRBD2|TRBJ2-3|17|NA
TGTGCCAGCAGCCAAGATGTGGCGGGAGGGCCCCCAGATACGCAGTATTTT
CASSQDVAGGPPDTQYF
>TRBV27|NA|TRBJ1-5|16|many
TGTGCCAGCAGTTCCTTGGACAGAACTAGCAATCAGCCCCAGCATTTT
CASSSLDRTSNQPQHF
>TRBV12-3/TRBV12-4|NA|TRBJ1-5|15|many
TGTGCCAGCAGTTGGGGCGGGAGTAAGGATCAGCCCCAGCATTTT
CASSWGGSKDQPQHF
>TRBV20-1|TRBD2|TRBJ2-1|17|NA
TGCAGTGCTAGCTCCCTAGCGGGAGGGGCGATCGACAATGAGCAGTTCTTC
CSASSLAGGAIDNEQFF
>TRBV7-2|NA|TRBJ2-3|16|many
TGTGCCAGCAGCTTAGGGATCGGAAATGTACCCGATACGCAGTATTTT
CASSLGIGNVPDTQYF